This TCR beta chain was sequenced for a study of blood T cell repertoires in COVID-19. Study information: Donors in the United States, Italy and Spain gave samples during acute or convalescent COVID-19. From T cells, B-cell-depleted T cells, or PBMCs came the material, which was cDNA or gDNA.

The CDR3 runs 13 residues. Original processing methods: Reference gene primer amplification gave estimated nucleated cell counts. Using immunoSEQ multiplex PCR, the repertoire was profiled, and TCRdb retains in-frame clones only, with some absent. The V and J calls and clone size come from that table; D and trimming were worked out from the DNA. The table lists roughly 260,000 clones, approximately 89% of them singletons. The chain employs TRBV21-1 and TRBJ1-1; the D call TRBD1 from the table was never checked on the DNA. TRBV21-1 is a known pseudogene. This clonotype was obtained from a man aged 35-49 years who had recovered from COVID-19. Sequenced sample: peripheral blood. The CDR3 region has the DNA TGTGCCAGCAAGGGGACAGCCAACACTGAAGCTTTCTTT. Residues: CASKGTANTEAFF.